This record concerns one TCR beta chain sequence. Original methodology: From reference gene primer amplification, estimates of nucleated cell counts were derived. TCRdb's table, derived via immunoSEQ multiplex PCR, lists solely in-frame clones and lacks some. The DNA gave D and trimming, while V, J and clone size come from that table. The sample has some 250,000 clones, approximately 87% seen once; the top ten hold roughly 6.3%. The sample comes from a study of blood T cell repertoires in COVID-19. Whole-study context: There were acute and convalescent COVID-19 samples, and they came from the United States, Italy and Spain. Sources were T cells, B-cell-depleted T cells, or PBMCs; the material itself was cDNA or gDNA.

V lost 5 bases and J lost 1, with 11 bases in between. The germline gives CDR1 ENHRY, CDR2 SYGVKD. This CDR3 is 15 amino acids long. The chain carries TRBV10-3 and TRBJ2-2; TRBD1 might be the D (5 bases). This TCR came from a man between 60 and 70 years old with acute or convalescent COVID-19. Sequenced: peripheral blood. As DNA, the CDR3 is TGTGCCATCAGTCAGGGCTTGGGGAACACCGGGGAGCTGTTTTTT. This encodes CAISQGLGNTGELFF.